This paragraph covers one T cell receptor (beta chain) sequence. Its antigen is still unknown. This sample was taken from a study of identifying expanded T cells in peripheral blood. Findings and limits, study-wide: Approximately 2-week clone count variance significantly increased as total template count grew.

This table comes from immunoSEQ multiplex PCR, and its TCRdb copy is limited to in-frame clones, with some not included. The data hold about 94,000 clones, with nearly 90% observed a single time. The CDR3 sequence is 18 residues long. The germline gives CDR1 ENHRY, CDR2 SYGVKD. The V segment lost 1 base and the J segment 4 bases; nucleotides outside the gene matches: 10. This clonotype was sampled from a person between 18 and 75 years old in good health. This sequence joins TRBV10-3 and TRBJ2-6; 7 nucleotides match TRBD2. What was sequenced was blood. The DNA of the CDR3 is TGTGCCATCAGTGAGTTTGCGGGAGCGGCGGGAGGGGCCAACGTCCTGACTTTC. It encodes CAISEFAGAAGGANVLTF.